Following are 14 T cell receptor beta chains from one sample sequenced in a study of blood T cell repertoires in COVID-19. Profiled with immunoSEQ multiplex PCR; TCRdb holds only in-frame clones, not every one. In the table there are about 150,000 clones, 75% to 90% of which are singletons. The specimen was peripheral blood. The receptors come from a woman aged 60 to 75 with COVID-19, enrolled during active disease.

The rearrangement uses TRBV9 and TRBJ2-7, with 7 positions matching TRBD1. Per germline, CDR1 SGDLS and CDR2 YYNGEE. After removal of 4 bases from V and 4 bases from J, the junction contained 2 bases not matched to a gene. This CDR3 region has 12 residues. Here the CDR3 reads CASSSTGYEQYF. The DNA for the CDR3 is TGTGCCAGCAGCTCGACAGGGTACGAGCAGTACTTC.

The DNA for the CDR3 is TGTGCCTGGGGGGGACAACCAAAGTCACCCCTCCACTTT. It is translated as CAWGGQPKSPLHF. The genes are TRBV30 and TRBJ1-6, with D perhaps matching TRBD1 (6 bases). V was clipped by 5 bases and J by 10 bases, with 15 bases between them. The CDR3 is made up of 13 amino acids. Germline V CDR1 and CDR2: GTSNPN, SVGIG (reference sequence).

The chain combines TRBV6-1 with TRBJ1-2, with a possible D match to TRBD1 (6 bases). The CDR3 contains 16 residues. Germline V lookup: CDR1 MNHNS, CDR2 SASEGT. Deletions cut 0 bases from V and 2 bases from J, with 13 bases between. The CDR3 sequence: CASSEARGQYNYGYTF. The CDR3, as DNA: TGTGCCAGCAGTGAAGCGCGCGGACAGTACAACTATGGCTACACCTTC.

This clone is termed medium-sized. This rearrangement joins TRBV6-2 or TRBV6-3 to TRBJ2-2; TRBD1 aligns across 9 bases. With V trimmed by 5 bases and J by 5 bases, 21 bases remained unmatched. The CDR3 is made up of 20 amino acids. From germline, CDR1 is MNHEY and CDR2 SVGEGT. This chain's CDR3 is CASSTIQGARGRLRTGELFF. The CDR3 nucleotides are TGTGCCAGCAGTACCATACAGGGGGCGCGGGGGCGATTAAGGACCGGGGAGCTGTTTTTT.

V and J are TRBV3-1 (or the pseudogene TRBV3-2) and TRBJ1-5; no definite D call. CDR3 length: 13 amino acids. The V gene lost 2 bases and the J gene lost 6 bases, with 8 bases spanning the gap. CDR1 LGHDT and CDR2 YNNKEL come from the germline V gene (reference sequence). CDR3 coding DNA: TGTGCCAGCAGCCAAAACGGTGGTCAGCCCCAGCATTTT. This gives the protein CASSQNGGQPQHF.

The chain joins TRBV19 to TRBJ1-1; D remains ambiguous. The V gene's germline CDR1 is LNHDA and CDR2 SQIVND (reference sequence). CDR3 size: 15 residues. The V end lost 2 bases, the J end lost 1 base, and 11 bases lay between the germline ends. CDR3: CASSIPSAPNTEAFF. For the CDR3, the DNA is TGTGCCAGTAGTATACCCTCCGCGCCGAACACTGAAGCTTTCTTT.

The chain couples TRBV5-6 to TRBJ2-7; TRBD1 aligns across 8 bases. Germline V gives CDR1 SGHDT, CDR2 YYEEEE. The CDR3 has 13 residues. V lost 2 bases to trimming and J lost 4 bases; unmatched junction nucleotides: 2. The CDR3 sequence is CASSFDRGYEQYF. As DNA, the CDR3 is TGTGCCAGCAGCTTCGACAGGGGATACGAGCAGTACTTC.

V and J are TRBV5-1 and TRBJ2-2, with 13 bases fitting TRBD2. The CDR3 covers 16 residues. Germline CDR1 SGHRS, CDR2 YFSETQ. V lost 4 bases and J lost 2; bases outside the gene matches: 2. The CDR3 region is CASSQGLAGNTGELFF. The DNA for the CDR3 is TGCGCCAGCAGCCAGGGACTAGCGGGAAACACCGGGGAGCTGTTTTTT.

The chain recombines TRBV7-8 with TRBJ1-1; tentatively, D is TRBD1 (6 bases). Germline V gene data show CDR1 as SGHVS and CDR2 as FQNEAQ. The ends were cut back, 11 bases at V and 5 bases at J, with 18 bases in the middle. The CDR3 length is 13 residues. The CDR3 DNA is TGTGCCTTCTTGAGGGGGGGAGGAACTGAAGCTTTCTTT. It specifies CAFLRGGGTEAFF.

This clone has a single count. The J gene is TRBJ2-5, the V gene TRBV6-5; 8 bases match TRBD2. The V gene end was trimmed by 4 bases and the J gene end by 1 base; junction bases not matched to a gene: 2. The CDR3 loop spans 14 amino acids. In germline, CDR1 is MNHEY, CDR2 SVGAGI. The DNA of the CDR3 is TGTGCCAGCAGTTGGCGGGGGGCCCAAGAGACCCAGTACTTC. Translation: CASSWRGAQETQYF.

This chain connects TRBV27 to TRBJ1-2; 8 bases are a match to TRBD1. The CDR3 totals 16 residues. The ends lost 2 bases at V and 4 bases at J; junction bases unmatched: 9. The germline gives CDR1 MNHEY, CDR2 SMNVEV (reference sequence). The CDR3 DNA follows: TGTGCCAGCAGTTTAGATGGCAGGGGGCTTGGCTATGGCTACACCTTC. Protein product: CASSLDGRGLGYGYTF.

The gene calls are TRBV5-1 and TRBJ1-6, with 10 positions matching TRBD1. The V gene's germline CDR1 is SGHRS and CDR2 YFSETQ. CDR3 size: 16 residues. V shed 4 bases and J 6 bases; nucleotides not matched to a gene: 7. CDR3 region: CASSQRQGASNSPLHF. CDR3 in DNA: TGCGCCAGCAGCCAGCGACAGGGGGCGAGTAATTCACCCCTCCACTTT.

CDR3 sequence (DNA): TGTGCCTGGAGTGGGGGACAGGGCTACACCGGGGAGCTGTTTTTT. It translates to CAWSGGQGYTGELFF. This rearrangement joins TRBV30 to TRBJ2-2; 9 bases line up with TRBD1. V was clipped by 1 base and J by 3 bases; unmatched bases: 3. Germline V gives CDR1 GTSNPN, CDR2 SVGIG (reference sequence). The CDR3 sequence is 15 residues long.

V usage is TRBV4-1 and J usage is TRBJ2-3, with D uncertain. V lost 4 bases and J lost 2, with 13 bases in between. Germline V gives CDR1 MGHRA, CDR2 YSYEKL. This CDR3 contains 15 residues. The CDR3 reads CASSPGISLTDTQYF. CDR3 nucleotide sequence: TGCGCCAGCAGCCCAGGTATCTCACTCACAGATACGCAGTATTTT.